The sequence of this T cell receptor beta chain was determined in a study of T cell responses to AZD1222 COVID-19 vaccine. General observations from the study: Vaccine-associated CD4 TCRs ranged over spike, dominating at 160-218 and 743-854. Without day 14 samples, only post-peak T cell repertoires were studied. Among the donors, most were white British and more were female, and clonal diversity was possibly underestimated.

Sequencing used immunoSEQ multiplex PCR; TCRdb keeps in-frame clones, though not all of them. This sample has roughly 84,000 clones, with 70% to 90% found just once. Pooling was applied to second doses at about 4 or about 12 weeks. Of note for this clone: Its antigen is unknown.

V lost 5 bases, J lost 0 bases, and 10 bases lay in between. Germline V CDR1 and CDR2: SGHVS, FNYEAQ. CDR3 length: 14 amino acids. V is TRBV7-6 and J is TRBJ1-1; no reliable D call. The sample was peripheral blood, taken 28 days after the second AZD1222 dose. The TCR sequence derives from an adult who received the AZD1222 COVID-19 vaccine. DNA for the CDR3: TGTGCCAGCAGCCCCAGGACTTTGAACACTGAAGCTTTCTTT. Its translation: CASSPRTLNTEAFF.